The 7 T cell receptor beta chains below come from one sample, sequenced in a study of CD8 T cells in ankylosing spondylitis. Whole-study findings and limits: Characteristic, it appeared, of ankylosing spondylitis blood was a TCR beta motif of about eight highly homologous variants.

Their specific antigens are unknown. TCRdb used MiXCR to reprocess the 5' RACE reads, holding one entry per CDR3 protein. The sample includes about 540,000 distinct CDR3 sequences, about an eighth of them seen just once. The sequencing input was blood, either unsorted or a sorted T cell fraction (not recorded which). These receptors came from a male donor with ankylosing spondylitis.

This chain connects TRBV15 to TRBJ2-3; 10 positions agree with TRBD2. The CDR3 runs 16 residues. CDR1 LNHNV and CDR2 YYDKDF come from the germline V gene (reference sequence). Germline trimming cut 1 base from V and 4 bases from J; bases unmatched to any gene: 5. As DNA, the CDR3 is TGTGCCACCAGCAGAGGGCTAGCGGGAGCGTCAGATACGCAGTATTTT. Translating gives CATSRGLAGASDTQYF.

The chain links TRBV7-2 to TRBJ2-1; 7 nucleotides line up with TRBD2. CDR3 length equals 16 residues. Germline trimming cut 5 bases from V and 8 bases from J; bases unmatched to any gene: 15. CDR1 is SGHTA, CDR2 FQGNSA, per germline. The CDR3 nucleotides read TGTGCCAGCAGCCCCATCGGGGCGGGAGTAGGAGATGAGCAGTTCTTC. Translating it yields CASSPIGAGVGDEQFF.

This clonotype was seen ten or more times. This rearrangement joins TRBV7-2 to TRBJ2-1; the D is unclear. The CDR3 has 14 residues. Germline loops: CDR1 SGHTA, CDR2 FQGNSA. Between the trimmed V and J ends, which lost 2 bases and 4 bases, there was a span of 9 bases. DNA for the CDR3: TGTGCCAGCAGCTTAATTAACACTTACAATGAGCAGTTCTTC. Translation gives CASSLINTYNEQFF.

J is TRBJ1-5 and V is TRBV12-3 or TRBV12-4; D gene uncertain. The CDR3 spans 14 residues. The V end was cut by 2 bases, the J end by 5 bases, with 10 bases between. CDR3 nucleotide sequence: TGTGCCAGCAGTTTACGGTTCGAGGATCAGCCCCAGCATTTT. Amino acid sequence: CASSLRFEDQPQHF.

This clonotype was counted between two and nine times. The chain joins TRBV10-3 to TRBJ2-7; 7 bases are a match to TRBD2. Germline V gene data show CDR1 as ENHRY and CDR2 as SYGVKD. V dropped 8 bases and J dropped 5; count of bases not matched to a gene: 12. The CDR3 contains 14 residues. The CDR3 bases are TGTGCCATCTGGGAGGGAGGGCCAGGCCACGAGCAGTACTTC. This codes for CAIWEGGPGHEQYF.

V and J are TRBV20-1 and TRBJ2-7; 8 nucleotides align to TRBD2. The CDR3 totals 13 residues. Germline CDR1 and CDR2: DFQATT and SNEGSKA (reference sequence). With 6 bases clipped from V and 1 base from J, the junction kept 5 bases outside the gene matches. CDR3 protein: CSASTSGSYEQYF. The CDR3 DNA follows: TGCAGTGCGAGTACTAGCGGTTCCTACGAGCAGTACTTC.

The chain combines TRBV11-2 with TRBJ1-2; D may be TRBD1 (5 bases). The CDR3 is 15 amino acids. The V gene lost 5 bases and the J gene lost 6 bases, with 19 bases spanning the gap. The germline gives CDR1 SGHAT, CDR2 FQNNGV. CDR3 amino acids: CASSRTARGRDGYTF. DNA of the CDR3: TGTGCCAGCAGCCGGACGGCCCGGGGGAGAGATGGCTACACCTTC.